Listed below are T cell receptor beta chains from one sample, sequenced in a study of blood T cell repertoires in COVID-19. Sequenced by immunoSEQ multiplex PCR; TCRdb stores in-frame clones only, minus some. This table holds fewer than 300,000 clones, about four fifths found once. Sequencing was carried out using peripheral blood. The receptors were gathered from a woman under 30 with acute or convalescent COVID-19. CDR3s include the opening cysteine and the closing phenylalanine or tryptophan. D genes are given only for firm matches. Size is omitted from some rows. Given values are once, few, many or a class for expanded clones.

d_gene,j_gene,v_gene,abundance,CDR3aa,CDR3nt
.,TRBJ2-7,TRBV4-3,.,CASSQDTTYEQYF,TGCGCCAGCAGCCAAGATACAACCTACGAGCAGTACTTC
TRBD1,TRBJ2-4,TRBV27,once,CASSPLTGGAKNIQYF,TGTGCCAGCAGTCCGCTGACAGGGGGAGCCAAAAACATTCAGTACTTC
.,TRBJ1-1,TRBV2,.,CASSEEMRNTEAFF,TGTGCCAGCAGTGAAGAGATGCGGAACACTGAAGCTTTCTTT
TRBD1,TRBJ2-7,TRBV18,.,CASSPLQGEQYF,TGTGCCAGCTCACCACTACAGGGGGAGCAGTACTTC
.,TRBJ1-4,TRBV4-3,.,CASSQDTPWAGFNEKLFF,TGCGCCAGCAGCCAAGACACCCCGTGGGCAGGGTTCAATGAAAAACTGTTTTTT
.,TRBJ2-7,TRBV6-2/TRBV6-3,.,CASSYLDRTSSYEQYF,TGTGCCAGCAGTTACCTGGACAGAACTAGCTCCTACGAGCAGTACTTC
.,TRBJ1-1,TRBV4-3,.,CASSQENTLNTEAFF,TGCGCCAGCAGCCAAGAAAACACATTGAACACTGAAGCTTTCTTT
TRBD2,TRBJ2-1,TRBV11-2,.,CASSLAGGPFGDEQFF,TGTGCCAGCAGCTTAGCGGGAGGGCCTTTCGGTGATGAGCAGTTCTTC
.,TRBJ2-5,TRBV5-5,.,CASSLGISETQYF,TGTGCCAGCAGCTTGGGTATATCCGAGACCCAGTACTTC
TRBD2,TRBJ2-1,TRBV2,.,CASSEGLAPYNEQFF,TGTGCCAGCAGTGAGGGACTAGCCCCCTACAATGAGCAGTTCTTC
.,TRBJ2-7,TRBV7-2,.,CASSFGLGTTYEQYF,TGTGCCAGCAGCTTTGGGCTGGGGACAACCTACGAGCAGTACTTC
TRBD1,TRBJ2-1,TRBV5-6,.,CASSPTGANEQFF,TGTGCCAGCAGTCCGACAGGGGCCAATGAGCAGTTCTTC
.,TRBJ2-6,TRBV18,.,CASSPAGGANVLTF,TGTGCCAGCTCACCAGCCGGTGGGGCCAACGTCCTGACTTTC
.,TRBJ1-2,TRBV19,once,CATASGTTEYGYTF,TGTGCCACCGCGTCGGGGACAACTGAATATGGCTACACCTTC
TRBD1,TRBJ2-7,TRBV10-2,.,CASRGGQGASYEQYF,TGCGCCAGCCGAGGGGGACAGGGGGCCTCCTACGAGCAGTACTTC
.,TRBJ1-2,TRBV28,.,CASSLQKYGYTF,TGTGCCAGCAGTTTACAGAAGTATGGCTACACCTTC
TRBD2,TRBJ2-2,TRBV27,.,CASSLSTPSGGGTGELFF,TGTGCCAGCAGTTTATCGACCCCTAGCGGGGGAGGGACCGGGGAGCTGTTTTTT
.,TRBJ1-6,TRBV14,once,CASSQGSGVNSPLHF,TGTGCCAGCAGCCAGGGCAGCGGTGTCAATTCACCCCTCCACTTT
.,TRBJ1-5,TRBV6-5,.,CASSYSPGVQPQHF,TGTGCCAGCAGTTATTCCCCAGGGGTTCAGCCCCAGCATTTT
TRBD2,TRBJ2-5,TRBV7-9,.,CASSLVYGTNSGRLKTQYF,TGTGCCAGCAGCTTAGTCTACGGTACGAATAGCGGGAGGTTGAAGACCCAGTACTTC
.,TRBJ2-1,TRBV11-2,.,CASSFDSVLIYNEQFF,TGTGCCAGCAGCTTTGATAGCGTACTGATTTACAATGAGCAGTTCTTC
.,TRBJ1-6,TRBV28,.,CASSPPGSPLHF,TGTGCCAGCAGTCCCCCGGGGTCACCCCTCCACTTT
TRBD1,TRBJ1-5,TRBV6-6,.,CASRGTGGRNQPQHF,TGTGCCAGCAGGGGGACAGGGGGACGCAATCAGCCCCAGCATTTT
TRBD1,TRBJ2-1,TRBV5-8,.,CASSLVVRTGGNEQFF,TGTGCCAGCAGCTTGGTCGTAAGGACAGGGGGCAATGAGCAGTTCTTC
TRBD2,TRBJ2-7,TRBV30,.,CAWDFGGKNEQYF,TGTGCCTGGGATTTCGGGGGGAAGAACGAGCAGTACTTC
TRBD1,TRBJ1-2,TRBV10-2,.,CASTDPGGQGNYGYTF,TGCGCCAGCACCGACCCTGGGGGACAGGGTAACTATGGCTACACCTTC
.,TRBJ1-2,TRBV12-3/TRBV12-4,.,CASTYLGGYTF,TGTGCCAGCACCTATCTCGGTGGCTACACCTTC
.,TRBJ1-1,TRBV28,.,CASTQFMNTEAFF,TGTGCCAGCACCCAATTCATGAACACTGAAGCTTTCTTT
.,TRBJ1-4,TRBV6-1,few,CASSEWAGEGKLFF,TGTGCCAGCAGTGAGTGGGCAGGGGAGGGAAAACTGTTTTTT
TRBD1,TRBJ2-5,TRBV29-1,.,CSVEVVGTGGETQYF,TGCAGCGTTGAAGTCGTAGGGACAGGGGGGGAGACCCAGTACTTC
TRBD1,TRBJ1-1,TRBV9,.,CASSRQGAPNTEAFF,TGTGCCAGCAGCCGACAGGGGGCCCCGAACACTGAAGCTTTCTTT
.,TRBJ2-3,TRBV7-9,.,CASSLYSGFLSTDTQYF,TGTGCCAGCAGCTTATACTCAGGGTTCCTTAGCACAGATACGCAGTATTTT
.,TRBJ1-4,TRBV6-5,.,CASSYSAGATNEKLFF,TGTGCCAGCAGTTACTCAGCAGGGGCAACTAATGAAAAACTGTTTTTT
.,TRBJ2-3,TRBV9,.,CASSVQGVSSTDTQYF,TGTGCCAGCAGCGTACAGGGCGTCTCTAGCACAGATACGCAGTATTTT
.,TRBJ2-2,TRBV12-3/TRBV12-4,.,CASHRTNTGELFF,TGTGCCAGCCACAGGACGAACACCGGGGAGCTGTTTTTT
.,TRBJ2-5,TRBV19,.,CASSAQTTETQYF,TGTGCCAGTAGTGCTCAGACTACAGAGACCCAGTACTTC
TRBD2,TRBJ2-3,TRBV7-9,.,CASSLAGGTDTQYF,TGTGCCAGCAGTTTAGCGGGAGGCACAGATACGCAGTATTTT
TRBD1,TRBJ1-2,TRBV4-1,.,CASSQTGVDGYTF,TGCGCCAGCAGCCAGACAGGGGTGGATGGCTACACCTTC
TRBD1,TRBJ2-2,TRBV9,.,CASTTARQGANTGELFF,TGTGCCAGCACCACCGCCCGACAGGGAGCAAACACCGGGGAGCTGTTTTTT
.,TRBJ2-1,TRBV7-8,.,CASSYLGRSRIQDNEQFF,TGTGCCAGCAGCTACCTAGGGAGGTCCCGAATACAGGACAATGAGCAGTTCTTC
TRBD2,TRBJ2-3,TRBV28,.,CASSLVTGLAGGFPDTQYF,TGTGCCAGCAGTTTAGTGACTGGGCTAGCGGGAGGATTTCCAGATACGCAGTATTTT
.,TRBJ2-1,TRBV14,once,CASSQDVGPSPYNEQFF,TGTGCCAGCAGCCAAGATGTGGGGCCATCCCCATACAATGAGCAGTTCTTC
.,TRBJ1-2,TRBV19,few,CASSTTGFGYGYTF,TGTGCCAGTAGTACGACGGGTTTCGGCTATGGCTACACCTTC
.,TRBJ1-1,TRBV30,.,CAWTTRTGNTEAFF,TGTGCCTGGACGACTCGGACGGGAAACACTGAAGCTTTCTTT
.,TRBJ2-2,TRBV6-5,.,CASSYSATGNTGELFF,TGTGCCAGCAGTTACTCGGCGACGGGGAACACCGGGGAGCTGTTTTTT
.,TRBJ1-2,TRBV11-2,few,CASSLEGAGYGYTF,TGTGCCAGCAGCTTAGAGGGGGCTGGCTATGGCTACACCTTC
.,TRBJ2-7,TRBV2,.,CASSEQYYEQYF,TGTGCCAGCAGTGAACAGTACTACGAGCAGTACTTC
TRBD2,TRBJ2-5,TRBV5-4,.,CASSLGVAGGETQYF,TGTGCCAGCAGCTTGGGAGTAGCGGGAGGGGAGACCCAGTACTTC
TRBD1,TRBJ1-2,TRBV3-1/TRBV3-2,once,CASSVQGAYGYTF,TGTGCCAGCAGCGTACAGGGGGCCTATGGCTACACCTTC
.,TRBJ2-1,TRBV7-2,.,CASSSGQYNEQFF,TGTGCCAGCAGCTCCGGACAGTACAATGAGCAGTTCTTC
TRBD2,TRBJ2-1,TRBV9,.,CASGSGGGSYNEQFF,TGTGCCAGTGGGTCGGGCGGGGGCTCCTACAATGAGCAGTTCTTC
TRBD1,TRBJ1-1,TRBV12-3/TRBV12-4,.,CASAGQGKTFF,TGTGCCAGCGCCGGACAGGGGAAGACTTTCTTT
TRBD2,TRBJ2-3,TRBV7-9,.,CASSLGVAGGSDTQYF,TGTGCCAGCAGCTTAGGGGTAGCGGGAGGCTCAGATACGCAGTATTTT
TRBD1,TRBJ1-1,TRBV29-1,.,CSVGQGAFTEAFF,TGCAGCGTTGGGCAGGGGGCGTTCACTGAAGCTTTCTTT
TRBD1,TRBJ1-5,TRBV15,few,CATSRDGTGDLGPQHF,TGTGCCACCAGCAGAGATGGGACAGGGGATCTTGGGCCCCAGCATTTT
.,TRBJ1-1,TRBV28,.,CASSQTENTEAFF,TGTGCCAGCAGTCAGACAGAGAACACTGAAGCTTTCTTT
TRBD1,TRBJ2-1,TRBV7-2,.,CASSLAPGTGHNEQFF,TGTGCCAGCAGCTTAGCCCCCGGGACAGGACACAATGAGCAGTTCTTC
.,TRBJ1-5,TRBV10-3,.,CAISESAGLGQPQHF,TGTGCCATCAGTGAGTCGGCAGGGTTGGGTCAGCCCCAGCATTTT